This T cell receptor beta chain comes out of a study of control samples from healthy donors and cancer patients. Clones were sequenced by immunoSEQ multiplex PCR, and TCRdb holds only the in-frame ones, with some missing. Here the sample spans around 140,000 clones, about nine tenths being singletons. The length of the CDR3 is 16 residues. Between the trimmed V and J ends, which lost 5 bases and 2 bases, there was a span of 18 bases. Germline values: CDR1 SGHNT, CDR2 YENEEA. The sample holds a few counts of this clone. The sequence derives from a man aged 25 to 40 in good health. This chain links TRBV11-3 with TRBJ2-5; tentative D call: TRBD2 (7 bases). Sequenced material: blood. The CDR3 DNA follows: TGTGCCAGCAGCCAGGGCGGCGGGGGCAAACAAGAGACCCAGTACTTC. It is translated as CASSQGGGGKQETQYF.